The present T cell receptor beta chain was sequenced within a study of T cell responses to AZD1222 COVID-19 vaccine. Study results and caveats: Unmutated regions of variants are reportedly targeted by nearly half of spike-specific TCRs. Receipt of two AZD1222 doses was followed by a rise in Spike-specific TCR breadth and depth. At baseline, seropositivity was found in only a handful of AZD1222 recipients. There were vaccine-associated CD4 TCRs across spike, dominant at 160-218 and 743-854.

Repertoires were generated with immunoSEQ multiplex PCR, while TCRdb's copy carries only in-frame clones and drops some. The sample has 120,000 or so clones; 85% to 90% are singletons. Note on this clone: The antigen remains undetermined.

Germline V lookup: CDR1 SNHLY, CDR2 FYNNEI. The CDR3 extends over 16 amino acids. J was trimmed by 0 bases and V by 4 bases; bases with no gene match: 3. This clonotype was obtained from an adult in good health. This material consisted of peripheral blood, taken on day 0 of AZD1222 vaccination. The V gene is TRBV2, the J gene TRBJ2-1; 10 bases are shared with TRBD2. The CDR3: CASSGTSGGSYNEQFF. The CDR3 DNA reads TGTGCCAGCAGTGGGACTAGCGGAGGCTCCTACAATGAGCAGTTCTTC.